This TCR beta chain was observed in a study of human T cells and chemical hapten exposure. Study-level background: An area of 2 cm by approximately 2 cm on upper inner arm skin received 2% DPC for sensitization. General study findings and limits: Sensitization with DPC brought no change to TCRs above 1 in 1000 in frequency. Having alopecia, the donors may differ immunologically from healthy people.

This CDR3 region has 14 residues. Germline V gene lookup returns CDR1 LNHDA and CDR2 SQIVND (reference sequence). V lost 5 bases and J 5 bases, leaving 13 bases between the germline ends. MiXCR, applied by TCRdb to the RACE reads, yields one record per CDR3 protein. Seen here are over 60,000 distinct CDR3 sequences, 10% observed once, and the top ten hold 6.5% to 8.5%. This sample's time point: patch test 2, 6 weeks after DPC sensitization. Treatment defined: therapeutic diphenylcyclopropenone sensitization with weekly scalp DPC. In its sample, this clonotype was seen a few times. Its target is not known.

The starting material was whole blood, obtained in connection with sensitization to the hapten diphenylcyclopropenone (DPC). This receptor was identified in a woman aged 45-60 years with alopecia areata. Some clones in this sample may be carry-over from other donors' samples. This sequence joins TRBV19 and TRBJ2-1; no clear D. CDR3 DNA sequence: TGTGCCAGTAGTCCCTCTGGGTGGGACAATGAGCAGTTCTTC. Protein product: CASSPSGWDNEQFF.